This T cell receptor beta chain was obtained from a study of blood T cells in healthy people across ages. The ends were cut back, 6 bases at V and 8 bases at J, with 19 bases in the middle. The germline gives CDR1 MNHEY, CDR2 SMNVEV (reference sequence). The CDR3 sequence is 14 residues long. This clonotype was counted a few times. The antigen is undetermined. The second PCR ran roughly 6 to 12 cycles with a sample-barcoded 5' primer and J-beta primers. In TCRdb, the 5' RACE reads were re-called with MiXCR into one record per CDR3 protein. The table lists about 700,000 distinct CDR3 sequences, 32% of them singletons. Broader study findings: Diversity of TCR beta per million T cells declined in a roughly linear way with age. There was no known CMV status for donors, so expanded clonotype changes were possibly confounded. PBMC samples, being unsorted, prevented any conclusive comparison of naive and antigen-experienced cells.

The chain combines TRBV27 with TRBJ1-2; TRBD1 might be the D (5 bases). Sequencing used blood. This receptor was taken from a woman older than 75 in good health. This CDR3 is CASRDQGRRWGYTF. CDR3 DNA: TGTGCCAGCAGGGATCAGGGAAGGCGTTGGGGCTACACCTTC.